This T cell receptor (beta chain) was captured by sequencing in a study of cytomegalovirus exposure and HLA in healthy donors. Remarks on this clone: The antigen remains undetermined.

The CDR3 runs to 14 residues. V was cut by 3 bases and J by 13 bases, with 21 bases left in between. PCR amplification relied on 60 Vbeta primers (plus 13 Jbeta primers). Profiling relied on immunoSEQ multiplex PCR, and the TCRdb table lists in-frame clones only, not all of them. The data show approximately 100,000 clones, about 80% seen once. General study results and limits: Several top significant clusters appeared, in a later analysis, to be linked to common viral pathogens. The analysis excluded some indistinguishable V segments, including TRBV6-2 and TRBV6-3. Immune exposure was documented only through CMV serostatus.

This chain uses TRBV23-1 with TRBJ1-1, with D hard to call. TRBV23-1 is an open reading frame, and its role is uncertain. The receptor's source is a human donor in good health. Sequenced material: PBMCs. This chain's CDR3 is CASSHFRYTLLVFF. The CDR3 coding sequence is TGCGCCAGCAGTCATTTCCGGTACACGTTACTAGTTTTCTTT.